The present TCR beta chain was sequenced within a study of shared clonotypes between healthy human individuals. Study at large: There were three CD4 naive, three CD4 memory, two CD8 naive and one CD8 memory plates per donor.

TCRdb's table, derived via immunoSEQ multiplex PCR, lists solely in-frame clones and lacks some. The sample has 1.4 million or so clones, less than 99% seen once. Study-level points and caveats: Lower generation probabilities were found for non-shared clonotypes than for those shared by all four donors. Roughly 5% of naive CD4 clonotypes were shared across several donors.

The donors were adults (healthy and HIV-negative) with no recent acute infections or vaccinations. Concerning this clone: The antigen is undetermined.

Input material: naive CD4+ T cells sorted from blood. Subset noted: CD45RA+ positively selected. The TCR comes from a man aged 25 to 40 in good health.

CDR3 sequence: CSGTTGYGYTF. CDR3 nucleotides: TGCAGCGGGACGACAGGCTATGGCTACACCTTC. This chain uses TRBV29-1 with TRBJ1-2; D might be TRBD1 (6 bases). The germline V gene has CDR1 SQVTM and CDR2 ANQGSEA. The CDR3 has 11 amino acids. V was cut by 7 bases and J by 4 bases, with 10 bases left in between.